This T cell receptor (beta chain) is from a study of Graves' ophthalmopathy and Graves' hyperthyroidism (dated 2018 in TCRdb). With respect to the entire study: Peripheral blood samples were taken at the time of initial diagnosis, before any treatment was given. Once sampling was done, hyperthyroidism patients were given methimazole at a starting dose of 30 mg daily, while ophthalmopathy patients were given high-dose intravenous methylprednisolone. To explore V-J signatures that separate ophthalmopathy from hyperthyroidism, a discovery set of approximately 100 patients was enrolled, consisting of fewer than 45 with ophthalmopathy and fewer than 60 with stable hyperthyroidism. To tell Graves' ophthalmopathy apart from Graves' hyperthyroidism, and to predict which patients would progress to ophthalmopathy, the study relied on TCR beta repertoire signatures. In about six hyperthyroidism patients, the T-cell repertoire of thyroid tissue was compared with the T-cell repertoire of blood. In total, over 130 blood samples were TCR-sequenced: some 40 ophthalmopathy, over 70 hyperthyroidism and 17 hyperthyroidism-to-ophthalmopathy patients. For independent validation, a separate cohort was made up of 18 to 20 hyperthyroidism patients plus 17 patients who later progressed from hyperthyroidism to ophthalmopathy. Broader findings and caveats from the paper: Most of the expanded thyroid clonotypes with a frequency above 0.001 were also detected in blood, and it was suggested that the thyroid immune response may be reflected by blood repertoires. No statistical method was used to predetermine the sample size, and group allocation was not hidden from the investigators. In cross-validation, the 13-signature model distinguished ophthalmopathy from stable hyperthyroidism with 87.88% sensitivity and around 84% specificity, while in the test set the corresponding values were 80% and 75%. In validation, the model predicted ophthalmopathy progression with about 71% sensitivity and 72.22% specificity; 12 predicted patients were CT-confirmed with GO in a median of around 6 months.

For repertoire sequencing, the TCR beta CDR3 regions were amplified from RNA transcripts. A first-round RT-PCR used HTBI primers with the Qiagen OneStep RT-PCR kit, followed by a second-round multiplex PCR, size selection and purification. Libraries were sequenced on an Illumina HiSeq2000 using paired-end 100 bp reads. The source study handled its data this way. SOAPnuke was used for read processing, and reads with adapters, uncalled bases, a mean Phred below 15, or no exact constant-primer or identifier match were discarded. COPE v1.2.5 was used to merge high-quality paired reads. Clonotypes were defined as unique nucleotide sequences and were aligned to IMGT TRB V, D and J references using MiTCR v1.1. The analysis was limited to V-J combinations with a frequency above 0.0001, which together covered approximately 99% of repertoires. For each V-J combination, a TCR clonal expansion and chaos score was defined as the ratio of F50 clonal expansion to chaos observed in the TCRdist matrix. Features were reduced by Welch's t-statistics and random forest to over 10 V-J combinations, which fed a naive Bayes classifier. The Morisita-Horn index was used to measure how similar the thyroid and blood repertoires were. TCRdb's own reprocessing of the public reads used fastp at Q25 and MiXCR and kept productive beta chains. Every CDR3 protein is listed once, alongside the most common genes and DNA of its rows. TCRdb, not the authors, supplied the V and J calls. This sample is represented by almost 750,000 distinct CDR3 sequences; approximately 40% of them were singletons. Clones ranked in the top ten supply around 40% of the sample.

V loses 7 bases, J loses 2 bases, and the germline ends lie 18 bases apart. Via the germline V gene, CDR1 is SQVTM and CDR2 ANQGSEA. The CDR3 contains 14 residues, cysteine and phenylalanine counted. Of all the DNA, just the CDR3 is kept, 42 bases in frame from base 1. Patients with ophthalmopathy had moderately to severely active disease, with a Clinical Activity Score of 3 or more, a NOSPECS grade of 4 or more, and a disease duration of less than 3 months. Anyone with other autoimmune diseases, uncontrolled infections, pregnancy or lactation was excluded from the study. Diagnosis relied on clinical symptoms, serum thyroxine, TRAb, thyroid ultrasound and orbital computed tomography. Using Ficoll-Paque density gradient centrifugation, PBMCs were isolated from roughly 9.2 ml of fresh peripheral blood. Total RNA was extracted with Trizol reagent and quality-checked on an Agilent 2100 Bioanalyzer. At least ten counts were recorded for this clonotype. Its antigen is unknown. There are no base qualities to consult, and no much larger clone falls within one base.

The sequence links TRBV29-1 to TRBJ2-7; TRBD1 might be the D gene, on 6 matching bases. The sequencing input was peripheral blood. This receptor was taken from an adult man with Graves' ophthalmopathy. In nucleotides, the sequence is TGCAGCGCCGGGGACAATGGGGGCCCCTACGAGCAGTACTTC. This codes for CSAGDNGGPYEQYF.